This is a list of T cell receptor beta chains from one sample in a study of blood T cell repertoires in COVID-19. Assay used: immunoSEQ multiplex PCR; TCRdb lists only in-frame clones, some missing. The data contain around 430,000 clones, approximately 87% of them seen just once; the ten biggest clones take up 10%. Material for sequencing was PBMCs or T cells enriched from blood (not recorded which). Source of these receptors: a woman between 50 and 59 years old who had recovered from COVID-19. CDR3s include the opening cysteine and the closing phenylalanine or tryptophan. Fields, in order: V gene, J gene, D gene, clone size, CDR3 DNA, CDR3 protein. D genes are given only for firm matches. Size tells how often a clone was seen (once, few, many) or the class of an expanded clone, and some rows leave it out.

TRBV6-6	TRBJ1-1	NA	NA	TGTGCCAGCAGTTATGCCAGGGAGAACACTGAAGCTTTCTTT	CASSYARENTEAFF
TRBV7-8	TRBJ2-7	TRBD2	NA	TGTGCCAGCAGTCGAGGGCCGGGGGGCGAGCAGTACTTC	CASSRGPGGEQYF
TRBV30	TRBJ1-2	NA	NA	TGTGCCTGGAGTGTTCAATCCCCTTGGGGCCAGGGGAACTATGGCTACACCTTC	CAWSVQSPWGQGNYGYTF
TRBV7-2	TRBJ1-1	NA	NA	TGTGCCAGCAGCCCGCAAATCGGCACTGAAGCTTTCTTT	CASSPQIGTEAFF
TRBV2	TRBJ1-1	TRBD1	NA	TGTGCCAGCAGTGCGAGACAGGGGGTGACTGAAGCTTTCTTT	CASSARQGVTEAFF
TRBV18	TRBJ2-7	NA	NA	TGTGCCAGCTCTCCTAATAACTACGAGCAGTACTTC	CASSPNNYEQYF
TRBV10-3	TRBJ1-5	TRBD1	NA	TGTGCCATCGGGGGGACAGGGCATCAGCCCCAGCATTTT	CAIGGTGHQPQHF
TRBV3-1/TRBV3-2	TRBJ1-2	TRBD1	few	TGTGCCAGCAGCCAAAGAGGGACAGGGTATATGAGCTACACCTTC	CASSQRGTGYMSYTF
TRBV18	TRBJ2-1	NA	NA	TGTGCCAGCTCACCATATATGTTTAACAGGGCAGATGAGCAGTTCTTC	CASSPYMFNRADEQFF
TRBV21-1	TRBJ1-1	NA	NA	TGTGCCAGCAGCCCCGGGGGGACAGGGGGTGAAGCTTTCTTT	CASSPGGTGGEAFF
TRBV6-5	TRBJ1-2	NA	NA	TGTGCCAGCACCACTGGGGGGTTCTACTATGGCTACACCTTC	CASTTGGFYYGYTF
TRBV30	TRBJ2-7	NA	NA	TGTGCCTGGAGTGTACTCAACTACGAGCAGTACTTC	CAWSVLNYEQYF
TRBV30	TRBJ1-2	NA	NA	TGTGCCTGGAGTGTAGCGGGCCCTTCCTATGGCTACACCTTC	CAWSVAGPSYGYTF
TRBV5-1	TRBJ1-4	TRBD1	NA	TGCGCCAGCAGCTTGGCATTACAGGGGACGGAAGAAAAACTGTTTTTT	CASSLALQGTEEKLFF
TRBV28	TRBJ2-3	TRBD2	NA	TGTGCCAGCGGGGGGGAATATACGCAGTATTTT	CASGGEYTQYF
TRBV7-2	TRBJ1-5	NA	NA	TGTGCCAGCAGCTTAGACGGTCCCCGGCAGCCCCAGCATTTT	CASSLDGPRQPQHF
TRBV11-1	TRBJ2-6	NA	NA	TGTGCCAGCAGCGAGGGACGGGGGTTTGAGGCCAACGTCCTGACTTTC	CASSEGRGFEANVLTF
TRBV4-1	TRBJ1-3	NA	NA	TGCGCCAGCAGCGGGGCCTCCCTTGGAAACACCATATATTTT	CASSGASLGNTIYF
TRBV6-5	TRBJ1-5	NA	NA	TGTGCCAGCCTAAGCGTGGGCAATCAGCCCCAGCATTTT	CASLSVGNQPQHF
TRBV2	TRBJ2-1	NA	NA	TGTGCCAGCAGTTCTCAGGGGTTCAATGAGCAGTTCTTC	CASSSQGFNEQFF
TRBV7-6	TRBJ2-7	TRBD1	NA	TGTGCCAGCAGCCCCCGTGACAGGGGGGCCCACGAGCAGTACTTC	CASSPRDRGAHEQYF
TRBV20-1	TRBJ1-5	NA	NA	TGCAGTGCTAGTACAGGGCCCCGCTTCGGCAATCAGCCCCAGCATTTT	CSASTGPRFGNQPQHF
TRBV7-9	TRBJ2-2	NA	NA	TGTGCCAGCAGCCGGGACACCGGGGAGCTGTTTTTT	CASSRDTGELFF
TRBV30	TRBJ1-6	NA	NA	TGTGCCTGGAGCGCAGACTCCTATAATTCACCCCTCCACTTT	CAWSADSYNSPLHF
TRBV28	TRBJ1-6	NA	NA	TGTGCCAGCCGGCGGGGGGGCCATAATTCACCCCTCCACTTT	CASRRGGHNSPLHF
TRBV5-6	TRBJ2-1	TRBD2	NA	TGTGCCAGCAGCTTCCGCGGGGGTCAACCCCCTCCGTTCTTC	CASSFRGGQPPPFF
TRBV4-3	TRBJ2-7	NA	NA	TGCGCCAGCAGCCAAAACAGGGCTGCCTCCTACGAGCAGTACTTC	CASSQNRAASYEQYF
TRBV4-2	TRBJ1-4	NA	NA	TGTGCCAGCAGCCAAGATCGGGGGAGGGTTGAAAAACTGTTTTTT	CASSQDRGRVEKLFF